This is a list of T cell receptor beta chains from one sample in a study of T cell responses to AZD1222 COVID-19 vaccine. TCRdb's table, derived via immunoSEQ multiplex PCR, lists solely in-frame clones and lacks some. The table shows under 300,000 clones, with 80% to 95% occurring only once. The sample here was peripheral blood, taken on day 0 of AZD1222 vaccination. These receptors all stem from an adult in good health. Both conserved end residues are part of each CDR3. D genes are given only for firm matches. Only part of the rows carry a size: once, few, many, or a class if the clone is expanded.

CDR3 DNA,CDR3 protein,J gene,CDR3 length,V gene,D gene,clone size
TGCGCCAGCAGCCAAGAGGACTTCTCGGGACAGGACATTCAGTACTTC,CASSQEDFSGQDIQYF,TRBJ2-4,16,TRBV4-3,TRBD1,.
TGTGCCAGCAGCGTAGCTCAACGAGGGGTCAATGAGCAGTTCTTC,CASSVAQRGVNEQFF,TRBJ2-1,15,TRBV9,.,.
TGTGCCAGCAGTGACTCGACCGGGACCCCACATACGCAGTATTTT,CASSDSTGTPHTQYF,TRBJ2-3,15,TRBV6-4,.,.
TGTGCCAGCAGCCAAGGACAGATTAGCAATCAGCCCCAGCATTTT,CASSQGQISNQPQHF,TRBJ1-5,15,TRBV6-5,.,once
TGTGCCAGCAACCCCCCGGACGGGGAGAAGACCCAGTACTTC,CASNPPDGEKTQYF,TRBJ2-5,14,TRBV6-5,.,.
TGTGCCAGCAGCCGAGACAGGGGTTTACCCCTCCACTTT,CASSRDRGLPLHF,TRBJ1-6,13,TRBV11-1,TRBD1,.
TGTGCCAGCAGGGGTCGGGGTAGGAGCTCCTACGAGCAGTACTTC,CASRGRGRSSYEQYF,TRBJ2-7,15,TRBV9,.,.
TGTGCCAGCAGCCCGCGAGGACAGGGTAGTGGCTACACCTTC,CASSPRGQGSGYTF,TRBJ1-2,14,TRBV9,TRBD1,.
TGTGCCAGCAGCTTACGTGCTGGGGCGGGGAGGACCACAGATACGCAGTATTTT,CASSLRAGAGRTTDTQYF,TRBJ2-3,18,TRBV7-3,.,.
TGTGCCAGCACTCTATCCGGGTGGGGGACAGATACGCAGTATTTT,CASTLSGWGTDTQYF,TRBJ2-3,15,TRBV3-1/TRBV3-2,.,.
TGTGCCAGCAGTTCCTACAGGGGATACGAGCAGTACTTC,CASSSYRGYEQYF,TRBJ2-7,13,TRBV27,TRBD1,.
TGTGCCAGCAGTTACTCGACAGCTAACTCTGGAAACACCATATATTTT,CASSYSTANSGNTIYF,TRBJ1-3,16,TRBV6-5,.,.
TGTGCCAGCAGCTTAGACTGGGACAGGGGCCACTACACCTTC,CASSLDWDRGHYTF,TRBJ1-2,14,TRBV11-2,TRBD1,.
TGTGCCACCCTCGGACTAGCGGGAGCATGGGGCTCCTACAATGAGCAGTTCTTC,CATLGLAGAWGSYNEQFF,TRBJ2-1,18,TRBV28,TRBD2,.
TGTGCCAGCAGCTTTGGGGGCGCGAACTACAATGAGCAGTTCTTC,CASSFGGANYNEQFF,TRBJ2-1,15,TRBV7-3,.,.
TGCGCCAGCAGTGGTGGAGCTCGCCCGGGGAGCACAGATACGCAGTATTTT,CASSGGARPGSTDTQYF,TRBJ2-3,17,TRBV10-2,.,once
TGTGCCAGCAGCTTAGGATCGAACACTGAAGCTTTCTTT,CASSLGSNTEAFF,TRBJ1-1,13,TRBV7-3,.,.
TGTGCCAGCAGCCAAGGAGGCGGGCCTAGCACAGATACGCAGTATTTT,CASSQGGGPSTDTQYF,TRBJ2-3,16,TRBV3-1/TRBV3-2,.,.
TGCGCCAGCAGCCAAGATGCCGCTAGCGGGGGACGCACAGATACGCAGTATTTT,CASSQDAASGGRTDTQYF,TRBJ2-3,18,TRBV4-1,TRBD2,.
TGTGCCAGCAGTGGTCAGGGGACGGAGACCCAGTACTTC,CASSGQGTETQYF,TRBJ2-5,13,TRBV25-1,.,.
TGTGCCAGCAGTTTAATGGGGGTCTATGGCTACACCTTC,CASSLMGVYGYTF,TRBJ1-2,13,TRBV28,.,.
TGTGCCAGCAGATCCACCCAGGGTAAGAATGAGCAGTTCTTC,CASRSTQGKNEQFF,TRBJ2-1,14,TRBV27,.,.
TGTGCCAGCAATTGGCTCACGTACAATGAGCAGTTCTTC,CASNWLTYNEQFF,TRBJ2-1,13,TRBV6-5,.,.
TGTGCCAGCAGCCAAGATACGCGCGGAGATACGCAGTATTTT,CASSQDTRGDTQYF,TRBJ2-3,14,TRBV3-1/TRBV3-2,.,.
TGTGCCAGCTCACCAGGGGACGCCATGAACACTGAAGCTTTCTTT,CASSPGDAMNTEAFF,TRBJ1-1,15,TRBV18,.,.
TGTGCCAGCAGTTTGGTCCCAGGCCTTATGAACACTGAAGCTTTCTTT,CASSLVPGLMNTEAFF,TRBJ1-1,16,TRBV27,.,.
TGTGCCAGCAGTGACGGGGCGGGAGGGTCCTACGAGCAGTACTTC,CASSDGAGGSYEQYF,TRBJ2-7,15,TRBV6-1,TRBD2,.
TGTGCCAGCAGCTTATGGGGAGCGAATGAAAAACTGTTTTTT,CASSLWGANEKLFF,TRBJ1-4,14,TRBV7-9,.,.
TGTGCCAGCACAGCGGGGGGGCCTGAGACCCAGTACTTC,CASTAGGPETQYF,TRBJ2-5,13,TRBV2,TRBD2,once
TGTGCCAGCAGCCAAACAGGGACCCAGTACTTC,CASSQTGTQYF,TRBJ2-5,11,TRBV3-1/TRBV3-2,.,.
TGTGCCAGCAGCTTAGAGGTGGGCGGTAGCGGTAACACAGATACGCAGTATTTT,CASSLEVGGSGNTDTQYF,TRBJ2-3,18,TRBV7-2,.,.
TGCGCCAGCAGCCACGGGACAGGGGGCGAGCAGTACTTC,CASSHGTGGEQYF,TRBJ2-7,13,TRBV5-1,TRBD1,once
TGTGCCAGCAGCATGGGAACCCCGGGCACCGGGGAGCTGTTTTTT,CASSMGTPGTGELFF,TRBJ2-2,15,TRBV5-6,.,.
TGTGCCAGCAGTGAACCGACAGGGGAAGGGACTGAAGCTTTCTTT,CASSEPTGEGTEAFF,TRBJ1-1,15,TRBV25-1,TRBD1,.
TGTGCCAGCAGCTACAGGGGGTATCAGCCCCAGCATTTT,CASSYRGYQPQHF,TRBJ1-5,13,TRBV12-3/TRBV12-4,TRBD1,.
TGTGCCAGCAGCCAAGATTTGACAGGCAGGGAGCAGTACTTC,CASSQDLTGREQYF,TRBJ2-7,14,TRBV3-1/TRBV3-2,.,.
TGTGCCAGCAGCCAAGTCTGGACAGCAGAACACAATGAGCAGTTCTTC,CASSQVWTAEHNEQFF,TRBJ2-1,16,TRBV3-1/TRBV3-2,.,few
TGTGCCAGCTCACCAATCCTAGCGGGGAGCTCCTACGAGCAGTACTTC,CASSPILAGSSYEQYF,TRBJ2-7,16,TRBV18,TRBD2,.
TGTGCTGCAGGGTTGAGGGAAAAACTGTTTTTT,CAAGLREKLFF,TRBJ1-4,11,TRBV28,.,.
TGCGCCAGCAGCTTAGGGACTAGCGGATACACCGGGGAGCTGTTTTTT,CASSLGTSGYTGELFF,TRBJ2-2,16,TRBV5-1,TRBD2,.
TGTGCCACCAGTGATAACTACGAGCAGTACTTC,CATSDNYEQYF,TRBJ2-7,11,TRBV24-1,.,.
TGTGCCAGCAGTTACGAAAGGCCCGAGATGGGGCAGCCCCAGCATTTT,CASSYERPEMGQPQHF,TRBJ1-5,16,TRBV6-2/TRBV6-3,.,.
TGTGCCACCAGTGATCCCCTTACGAACACTGAAGCTTTCTTT,CATSDPLTNTEAFF,TRBJ1-1,14,TRBV24-1,.,.
TGTGCCAGCAGCCAGGGGGCCGGTCAGTTCTTC,CASSQGAGQFF,TRBJ2-1,11,TRBV12-3/TRBV12-4,TRBD1,.
TGTGCCACCAGCGGACAGGGGAGTTCTGAAGCTTTCTTT,CATSGQGSSEAFF,TRBJ1-1,13,TRBV24-1,TRBD1,once
TGTGCCAGCAGTCCTGACAGGTGGAGGACCGGGGAGCTGTTTTTT,CASSPDRWRTGELFF,TRBJ2-2,15,TRBV28,.,.